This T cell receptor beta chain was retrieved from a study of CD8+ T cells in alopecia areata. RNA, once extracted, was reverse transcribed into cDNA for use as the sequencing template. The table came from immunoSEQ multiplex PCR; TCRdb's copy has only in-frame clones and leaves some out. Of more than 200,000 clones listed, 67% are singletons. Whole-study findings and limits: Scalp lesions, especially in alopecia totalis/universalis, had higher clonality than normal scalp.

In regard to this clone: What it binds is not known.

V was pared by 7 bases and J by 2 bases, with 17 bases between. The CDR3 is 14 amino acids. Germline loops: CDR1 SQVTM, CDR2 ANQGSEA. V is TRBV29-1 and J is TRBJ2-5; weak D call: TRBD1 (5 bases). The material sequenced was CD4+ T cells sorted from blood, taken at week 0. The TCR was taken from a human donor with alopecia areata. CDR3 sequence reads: CSGSNRSLQETQYF. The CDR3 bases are TGCAGCGGATCTAACAGGAGTCTACAAGAGACCCAGTACTTC.